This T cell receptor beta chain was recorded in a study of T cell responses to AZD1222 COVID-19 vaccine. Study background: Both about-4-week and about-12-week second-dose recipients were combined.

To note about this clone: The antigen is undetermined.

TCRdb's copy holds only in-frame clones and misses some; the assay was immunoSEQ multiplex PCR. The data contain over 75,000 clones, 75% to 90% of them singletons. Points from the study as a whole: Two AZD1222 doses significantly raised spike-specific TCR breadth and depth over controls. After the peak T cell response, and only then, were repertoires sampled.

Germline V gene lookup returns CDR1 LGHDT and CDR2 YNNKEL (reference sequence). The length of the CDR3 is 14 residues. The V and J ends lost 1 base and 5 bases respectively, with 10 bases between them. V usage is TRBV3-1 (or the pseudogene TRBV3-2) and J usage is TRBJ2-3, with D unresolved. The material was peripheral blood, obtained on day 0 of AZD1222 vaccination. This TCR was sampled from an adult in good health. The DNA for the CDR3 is TGTGCCAGCAGCCAAGGGGCGTTCCAAGATACGCAGTATTTT. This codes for CASSQGAFQDTQYF.